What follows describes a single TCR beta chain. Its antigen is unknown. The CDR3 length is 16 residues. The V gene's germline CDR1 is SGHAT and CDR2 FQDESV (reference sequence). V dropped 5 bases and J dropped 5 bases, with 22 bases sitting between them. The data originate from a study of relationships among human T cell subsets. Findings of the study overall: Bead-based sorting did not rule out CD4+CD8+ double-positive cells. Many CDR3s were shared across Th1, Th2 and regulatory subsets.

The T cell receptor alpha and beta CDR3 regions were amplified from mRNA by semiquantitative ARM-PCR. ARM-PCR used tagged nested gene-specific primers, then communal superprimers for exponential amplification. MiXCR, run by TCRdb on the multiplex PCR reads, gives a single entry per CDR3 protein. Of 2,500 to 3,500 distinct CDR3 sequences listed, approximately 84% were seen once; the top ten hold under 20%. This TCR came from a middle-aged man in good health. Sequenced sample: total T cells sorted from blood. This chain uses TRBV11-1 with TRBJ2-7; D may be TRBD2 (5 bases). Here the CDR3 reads CASSTTLAGGIDEQYF. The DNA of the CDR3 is TGTGCCAGCAGCACCACCCTGGCTGGAGGAATCGACGAGCAGTACTTC. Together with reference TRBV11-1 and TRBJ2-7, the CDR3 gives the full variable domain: EAEVAQSPRYKITEKSQAVAFWCDPISGHATLYWYRQILGQGPELLVQFQDESVVDDSQLPKDRFSAERLKGVDSTLKIQPAELGDSAMYLCASSTTLAGGIDEQYFGPGTRLTVT.